This is a list of T cell receptor beta chains from one sample in a study of CD8 T cells in ankylosing spondylitis. TCRdb processed the 5' RACE reads anew with MiXCR; each CDR3 protein has one entry. The sample yields just over 300,000 distinct CDR3 sequences, 20% to 25% seen once. Sequencing input: blood, either unsorted or a sorted T cell fraction (not recorded which). The receptors were gathered from a female donor with ankylosing spondylitis or in good health (not recorded which). Both conserved end residues are part of each CDR3. D genes are given only for firm matches. Clone size appears in some rows only: once, few, many, or a class for an expanded clone.

CDR3 protein	CDR3 DNA	clone size	V gene	J gene	D gene
CASSQGGELREQFF	TGTGCCAGCAGCCAAGGGGGCGAACTGAGGGAGCAGTTCTTC	-	TRBV7-2	TRBJ2-1	TRBD1
CASSSHQSSGANVLTF	TGTGCCAGCAGTTCTCATCAGAGCTCTGGGGCCAACGTCCTGACTTTC	few	TRBV12-3/TRBV12-4	TRBJ2-6	-
CASRLAGFDEQYF	TGCGCCAGCAGGCTAGCGGGATTTGACGAGCAGTACTTC	-	TRBV5-1	TRBJ2-7	TRBD2
CASSSQGVLALSYNEQFF	TGTGCCAGCAGTTCCCAGGGCGTGCTAGCTCTCTCCTACAATGAGCAGTTCTTC	few	TRBV6-5	TRBJ2-1	-
CATSVPGRGFEPQHF	TGTGCCACCAGCGTCCCTGGTCGGGGATTTGAGCCCCAGCATTTT	-	TRBV15	TRBJ1-5	-
CASSLAGGVGNEQFF	TGTGCCAGCAGTTTAGCGGGAGGTGTTGGTAATGAGCAGTTCTTC	many	TRBV12-3/TRBV12-4	TRBJ2-1	-
CASSLGQGHRYEQYF	TGTGCCAGCAGCTTGGGACAGGGCCACCGCTACGAGCAGTACTTC	few	TRBV5-8	TRBJ2-7	TRBD1
CASSSGQGAYEQFF	TGTGCCAGCAGCTCGGGACAGGGGGCCTATGAGCAGTTCTTC	-	TRBV7-7	TRBJ2-1	TRBD1
CASRSSGFNTGELFF	TGTGCCAGCAGGAGTAGCGGGTTCAACACCGGGGAGCTGTTTTTT	few	TRBV6-1	TRBJ2-2	TRBD2
CAISALDRSYNEQFF	TGTGCCATCAGTGCCCTTGATCGATCCTACAATGAGCAGTTCTTC	few	TRBV10-3	TRBJ2-1	-